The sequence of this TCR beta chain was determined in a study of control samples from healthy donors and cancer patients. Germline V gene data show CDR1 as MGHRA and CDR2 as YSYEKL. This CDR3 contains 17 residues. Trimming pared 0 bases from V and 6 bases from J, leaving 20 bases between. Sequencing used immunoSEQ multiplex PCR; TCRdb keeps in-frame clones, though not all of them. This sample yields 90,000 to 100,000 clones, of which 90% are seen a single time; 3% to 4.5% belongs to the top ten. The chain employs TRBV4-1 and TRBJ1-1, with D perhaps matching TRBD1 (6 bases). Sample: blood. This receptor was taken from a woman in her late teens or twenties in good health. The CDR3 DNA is TGCGCCAGCAGCCAAGAAAAGGAGGGTGTGGGGGCTGCTGAAGCTTTCTTT. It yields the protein CASSQEKEGVGAAEAFF.